Listed below are T cell receptor beta chains from one sample, sequenced in a study of cytomegalovirus exposure and HLA in healthy donors. The method was immunoSEQ multiplex PCR; TCRdb's version includes in-frame clones alone and lacks a portion of them. The table shows 150,000 to 200,000 clones, with 80% occurring only once. The sample comprised PBMCs. The receptors stem from a boy between 10 and 17 years old in good health and CMV-seronegative. Both conserved end residues are part of each CDR3. A D gene is named only where the DNA matches it firmly. Some rows mark clone size as missing; the rest say once, few, many or name a class of expanded clone.

d_gene: TRBD1
len: 16
abundance: -
v_gene: TRBV28
j_gene: TRBJ2-5
CDR3aa: CASSLYLGQGTETQYF
CDR3nt: TGTGCCAGCAGTTTATACCTGGGACAGGGGACCGAGACCCAGTACTTC

d_gene: -
len: 13
abundance: -
v_gene: TRBV14
j_gene: TRBJ1-2
CDR3aa: CASSQDSPNGYTF
CDR3nt: TGTGCCAGCAGCCAAGATTCCCCAAATGGCTACACCTTC

d_gene: -
len: 13
abundance: -
v_gene: TRBV10-3
j_gene: TRBJ1-2
CDR3aa: CAISDSRNYGYTF
CDR3nt: TGTGCCATCAGTGATTCTCGTAACTATGGCTACACCTTC

d_gene: -
len: 15
abundance: few
v_gene: TRBV6-5
j_gene: TRBJ1-3
CDR3aa: CASSYSAGTGNTIYF
CDR3nt: TGTGCCAGCAGTTACTCGGCAGGGACTGGAAACACCATATATTTT

d_gene: -
len: 14
abundance: -
v_gene: TRBV6-5
j_gene: TRBJ2-3
CDR3aa: CASRMTRNTDTQYF
CDR3nt: TGTGCCAGCAGGATGACACGGAACACAGATACGCAGTATTTT

d_gene: TRBD1
len: 16
abundance: few
v_gene: TRBV10-2
j_gene: TRBJ2-3
CDR3aa: CASTPRDRGSTDTQYF
CDR3nt: TGCGCCAGCACGCCCCGGGACAGGGGAAGTACAGATACGCAGTATTTT

d_gene: TRBD1
len: 15
abundance: few
v_gene: TRBV12-5
j_gene: TRBJ2-1
CDR3aa: CASGLQGQGASEQFF
CDR3nt: TGTGCTAGTGGTTTGCAGGGACAGGGGGCTAGTGAGCAGTTCTTC

d_gene: TRBD1
len: 18
abundance: -
v_gene: TRBV19
j_gene: TRBJ1-2
CDR3aa: CASTRIPGQGRPFYGYTF
CDR3nt: TGTGCCAGTACCCGAATCCCGGGACAGGGGCGCCCTTTTTATGGCTACACCTTC

d_gene: TRBD1
len: 16
abundance: -
v_gene: TRBV15
j_gene: TRBJ2-7
CDR3aa: CATSRDDRVNSYEQYF
CDR3nt: TGTGCCACCAGCCGAGACGACAGGGTGAACTCCTACGAGCAGTACTTC

d_gene: -
len: 11
abundance: -
v_gene: TRBV30
j_gene: TRBJ1-6
CDR3aa: CAWSSGGSLHF
CDR3nt: TGTGCCTGGAGTTCCGGGGGATCCCTCCACTTT

d_gene: TRBD2
len: 16
abundance: few
v_gene: TRBV7-9
j_gene: TRBJ2-7
CDR3aa: CASSTPMSGRRHEQYF
CDR3nt: TGTGCCAGCAGCACCCCAATGAGCGGGAGGAGGCACGAGCAGTACTTC

d_gene: -
len: 14
abundance: -
v_gene: TRBV6-1
j_gene: TRBJ2-7
CDR3aa: CASPTAEWVYEQYF
CDR3nt: TGTGCCAGCCCCACAGCGGAATGGGTCTACGAGCAGTACTTC

d_gene: TRBD2
len: 14
abundance: -
v_gene: TRBV30
j_gene: TRBJ2-2
CDR3aa: CAWALGLVPGELFF
CDR3nt: TGTGCCTGGGCGTTGGGACTAGTACCCGGGGAGCTGTTTTTT

d_gene: -
len: 16
abundance: -
v_gene: TRBV5-6
j_gene: TRBJ2-3
CDR3aa: CASSVLHTRSTDTQYF
CDR3nt: TGTGCCAGCAGCGTATTACACACCCGCAGCACAGATACGCAGTATTTT

d_gene: TRBD1
len: 16
abundance: -
v_gene: TRBV19
j_gene: TRBJ1-6
CDR3aa: CASTPQQGARNSPLHF
CDR3nt: TGTGCCAGTACACCTCAACAGGGGGCTAGAAATTCACCCCTCCACTTT

d_gene: -
len: 12
abundance: -
v_gene: TRBV14
j_gene: TRBJ1-2
CDR3aa: CASSHGVYGYTF
CDR3nt: TGTGCCAGCAGTCACGGGGTCTATGGCTACACCTTC

d_gene: TRBD1
len: 16
abundance: -
v_gene: TRBV6-4
j_gene: TRBJ2-1
CDR3aa: CASSDLGQGVINEQFF
CDR3nt: TGTGCCAGCAGTGATCTCGGACAGGGGGTAATAAATGAGCAGTTCTTC

d_gene: TRBD1
len: 15
abundance: -
v_gene: TRBV5-1
j_gene: TRBJ2-7
CDR3aa: CASSSGTADSYEQYF
CDR3nt: TGCGCCAGCAGCTCCGGGACAGCGGACTCCTACGAGCAGTACTTC

d_gene: -
len: 15
abundance: once
v_gene: TRBV4-1
j_gene: TRBJ1-1
CDR3aa: CASSQDMPGVTEAFF
CDR3nt: TGCGCCAGCAGCCAAGATATGCCAGGGGTCACTGAAGCTTTCTTT

d_gene: TRBD1
len: 17
abundance: -
v_gene: TRBV10-3
j_gene: TRBJ1-2
CDR3aa: CAIKVRDRGLPNYGYTF
CDR3nt: TGTGCCATCAAGGTCCGGGACAGGGGGCTGCCTAACTATGGCTACACCTTC

d_gene: TRBD1
len: 15
abundance: few
v_gene: TRBV5-6
j_gene: TRBJ1-2
CDR3aa: CASSLGTQGDYGYTF
CDR3nt: TGTGCCAGCAGCTTGGGAACCCAGGGGGACTATGGCTACACCTTC

d_gene: -
len: 13
abundance: -
v_gene: TRBV6-5
j_gene: TRBJ1-2
CDR3aa: CASSYGVSYGYTF
CDR3nt: TGTGCCAGCAGTTACGGAGTCAGCTATGGCTACACCTTC

d_gene: -
len: 15
abundance: -
v_gene: TRBV6-5
j_gene: TRBJ1-5
CDR3aa: CASSPWGGEGAPQHF
CDR3nt: TGTGCCAGCAGCCCCTGGGGGGGCGAGGGAGCGCCCCAGCATTTT

d_gene: -
len: 13
abundance: -
v_gene: TRBV6-1
j_gene: TRBJ1-1
CDR3aa: CASRNSGNTEAFF
CDR3nt: TGTGCCAGCAGGAATTCGGGGAACACTGAAGCTTTCTTT

d_gene: -
len: 14
abundance: -
v_gene: TRBV29-1
j_gene: TRBJ1-4
CDR3aa: CSVEELEINEKLLF
CDR3nt: TGCAGCGTTGAAGAATTGGAGATCAATGAAAAACTGCTTTTT

d_gene: -
len: 14
abundance: -
v_gene: TRBV16
j_gene: TRBJ1-1
CDR3aa: CASSRSQGNTEAFF
CDR3nt: TGTGCCAGCAGCCGGTCACAGGGGAACACTGAAGCTTTCTTT

d_gene: -
len: 14
abundance: -
v_gene: TRBV5-1
j_gene: TRBJ1-1
CDR3aa: CASSFGRYEGEAFF
CDR3nt: TGCGCCAGCAGCTTTGGACGGTATGAGGGAGAAGCTTTCTTT

d_gene: -
len: 14
abundance: -
v_gene: TRBV30
j_gene: TRBJ2-3
CDR3aa: CAWSGPGWADTQYF
CDR3nt: TGTGCCTGGAGTGGTCCAGGGTGGGCAGATACGCAGTATTTT

d_gene: TRBD1
len: 15
abundance: -
v_gene: TRBV11-2
j_gene: TRBJ1-1
CDR3aa: CASSRGRGPNTEAFF
CDR3nt: TGTGCCAGCAGCCGGGGCAGGGGGCCTAACACTGAAGCTTTCTTT

d_gene: -
len: 15
abundance: -
v_gene: TRBV6-5
j_gene: TRBJ1-2
CDR3aa: CASRIFGAKSYGYTF
CDR3nt: TGTGCCAGCAGGATATTTGGGGCGAAGAGCTATGGCTACACCTTC

d_gene: TRBD2
len: 15
abundance: -
v_gene: TRBV4-2
j_gene: TRBJ2-5
CDR3aa: CASSRTSGLQETQYF
CDR3nt: TGTGCCAGCAGCCGTACTAGCGGGCTGCAAGAGACCCAGTACTTC

d_gene: -
len: 14
abundance: -
v_gene: TRBV19
j_gene: TRBJ2-1
CDR3aa: CASSISRLANEQFF
CDR3nt: TGTGCCAGTAGTATTAGCCGCCTTGCGAATGAGCAGTTCTTC

d_gene: -
len: 13
abundance: -
v_gene: TRBV7-3
j_gene: TRBJ2-5
CDR3aa: CASSLGLWETQYF
CDR3nt: TGTGCCAGCAGCTTAGGGCTCTGGGAGACCCAGTACTTC

d_gene: TRBD2
len: 15
abundance: -
v_gene: TRBV30
j_gene: TRBJ2-1
CDR3aa: CAWSGRGGRRDEQFF
CDR3nt: TGTGCCTGGAGTGGCCGGGGGGGACGACGGGATGAGCAGTTCTTC

d_gene: -
len: 15
abundance: few
v_gene: TRBV7-3
j_gene: TRBJ2-2
CDR3aa: CASSLHKANTGEPFF
CDR3nt: TGTGCCAGCAGCTTACACAAAGCGAACACCGGGGAGCCGTTTTTT

d_gene: -
len: 15
abundance: -
v_gene: TRBV4-3
j_gene: TRBJ1-2
CDR3aa: CASSRPGQGIHGYTF
CDR3nt: TGCGCCAGCAGCCGCCCCGGGCAGGGGATACATGGCTACACCTTC

d_gene: -
len: 13
abundance: -
v_gene: TRBV29-1
j_gene: TRBJ1-1
CDR3aa: CSVDEPGNTEAFF
CDR3nt: TGCAGCGTTGATGAGCCAGGGAACACTGAAGCTTTCTTT

d_gene: -
len: 14
abundance: -
v_gene: TRBV12-5
j_gene: TRBJ2-3
CDR3aa: CASGLAIQGDTQYF
CDR3nt: TGTGCTAGTGGTTTGGCGATCCAGGGCGATACGCAGTATTTT

d_gene: -
len: 15
abundance: -
v_gene: TRBV4-1
j_gene: TRBJ1-2
CDR3aa: CASSQVLKRGYGYTF
CDR3nt: TGCGCCAGCAGCCAAGTTTTGAAAAGGGGCTATGGCTACACCTTC

d_gene: TRBD1
len: 14
abundance: -
v_gene: TRBV9
j_gene: TRBJ1-6
CDR3aa: CASSVGQENSPPHF
CDR3nt: TGTGCCAGCAGCGTCGGACAGGAAAATTCACCCCCCCACTTT

d_gene: -
len: 13
abundance: few
v_gene: TRBV5-6
j_gene: TRBJ2-1
CDR3aa: CASSLGGRAEQFF
CDR3nt: TGTGCCAGCAGCTTGGGGGGCCGGGCGGAGCAGTTCTTC

d_gene: -
len: 16
abundance: -
v_gene: TRBV6-4
j_gene: TRBJ1-1
CDR3aa: CASSDPTDRLNTEAFF
CDR3nt: TGTGCCAGCAGTGACCCGACAGATCGGCTGAACACTGAAGCTTTCTTT

d_gene: -
len: 13
abundance: -
v_gene: TRBV5-1
j_gene: TRBJ2-7
CDR3aa: CASSLDTAYEQYF
CDR3nt: TGCGCCAGCAGCTTGGACACAGCCTACGAGCAGTACTTC

d_gene: TRBD1
len: 16
abundance: -
v_gene: TRBV27
j_gene: TRBJ2-7
CDR3aa: CASSRDRDRPAYEQYF
CDR3nt: TGTGCCAGCAGTAGGGACCGGGACAGGCCAGCCTACGAGCAGTACTTC

d_gene: -
len: 14
abundance: -
v_gene: TRBV6-5
j_gene: TRBJ2-5
CDR3aa: CASSWLRGGETQYF
CDR3nt: TGTGCCAGCAGTTGGCTTCGGGGAGGAGAGACCCAGTACTTC

d_gene: TRBD1
len: 17
abundance: -
v_gene: TRBV4-2
j_gene: TRBJ1-1
CDR3aa: CASSQAYGRGPNTEAFF
CDR3nt: TGTGCCAGCAGCCAAGCCTATGGCAGGGGGCCGAACACTGAAGCTTTCTTT

d_gene: -
len: 14
abundance: -
v_gene: TRBV5-5
j_gene: TRBJ1-2
CDR3aa: CASNREQHHYGYTF
CDR3nt: TGTGCCAGCAATCGGGAGCAGCATCACTATGGCTACACCTTC

d_gene: TRBD2
len: 17
abundance: -
v_gene: TRBV4-2
j_gene: TRBJ2-7
CDR3aa: CASSPQSGTRFLYEQYF
CDR3nt: TGTGCCAGCAGCCCGCAGTCCGGGACTAGGTTTCTCTACGAGCAGTACTTC

d_gene: -
len: 15
abundance: -
v_gene: TRBV6-1
j_gene: TRBJ2-7
CDR3aa: CASSEIPRRGYEQYF
CDR3nt: TGTGCCAGCAGTGAAATCCCCCGGAGGGGTTACGAGCAGTACTTC

d_gene: TRBD1
len: 15
abundance: -
v_gene: TRBV7-2
j_gene: TRBJ1-2
CDR3aa: CASSLDTGQGYGYTF
CDR3nt: TGTGCCAGCAGCTTAGATACCGGACAGGGCTATGGCTACACCTTC

d_gene: -
len: 15
abundance: -
v_gene: TRBV7-9
j_gene: TRBJ1-1
CDR3aa: CASSSHLGGEAEAFF
CDR3nt: TGTGCCAGCAGCTCCCACCTAGGGGGGGAAGCTGAAGCTTTCTTT

d_gene: -
len: 14
abundance: -
v_gene: TRBV7-9
j_gene: TRBJ1-1
CDR3aa: CASSLGLTNTEAFF
CDR3nt: TGTGCCAGCAGCTTAGGACTAACGAACACTGAAGCTTTCTTT

d_gene: -
len: 14
abundance: once
v_gene: TRBV7-2
j_gene: TRBJ1-3
CDR3aa: CASSLQGVGNTIYF
CDR3nt: TGTGCCAGCAGCTTGCAAGGGGTTGGAAACACCATATATTTT